The 14 T cell receptor beta chains listed next were all sequenced from one sample in a study of T cell responses to AZD1222 COVID-19 vaccine. Produced via immunoSEQ multiplex PCR; TCRdb's table is partial and in-frame only. The data show roughly 180,000 clones, roughly 93% seen once. The material sequenced was peripheral blood, taken on day 0 of AZD1222 vaccination. These receptors came from an adult in good health.

The genes are TRBV30 and TRBJ1-1; no clear D. The CDR3 extends over 13 amino acids. Trimming cost V 2 bases and J 1 base, with 8 bases left between them. The germline V gene encodes CDR1 GTSNPN and CDR2 SVGIG (reference sequence). The CDR3 sequence is CAWSPHKNTEAFF. In nucleotides, the CDR3 is TGTGCCTGGAGTCCACATAAGAACACTGAAGCTTTCTTT.

This clone was seen just once. V and J are TRBV10-3 and TRBJ2-7, with a possible D match to TRBD1 (6 bases). This CDR3 has 13 amino acids. The V gene lost 6 bases and the J gene lost 0 bases, with 9 bases spanning the gap. Germline V gives CDR1 ENHRY, CDR2 SYGVKD. The CDR3 loop is CAIRLDSSYEQYF. The CDR3 DNA is TGTGCCATCAGATTGGACAGCTCCTACGAGCAGTACTTC.

The count of this clone is one. V is TRBV4-3 and J is TRBJ1-1; a weak D match, TRBD1 (5 bases). V lost 3 bases and J 1 base, leaving 9 bases between the germline ends. The CDR3 has 14 residues. Looked up from germline, CDR1 is LGHNA and CDR2 is YSLEER. CDR3 nucleotide sequence: TGCGCCAGCAGCCACTGGGGGGAGAACACTGAAGCTTTCTTT. The encoded protein is CASSHWGENTEAFF.

This chain connects TRBV28 to TRBJ2-3, with 7 bases fitting TRBD1. The CDR3 is 14 amino acids. Germline CDR1 is MDHEN and CDR2 is SYDVKM. Trimming removed 6 bases from V and 1 base from J; junction bases left unmatched: 4. The CDR3 here is CASSGQAGTDTQYF. CDR3 nucleotides: TGTGCCAGCAGCGGACAGGCGGGCACAGATACGCAGTATTTT.

V usage is TRBV6-4 and J usage is TRBJ1-4; perhaps TRBD1 as D (6 bases). This CDR3 comprises 15 residues. Trimming left V 1 base short and J 8 bases short, with 14 bases between. CDR1 is MRHNA and CDR2 is SNTAGT in the germline V gene. The CDR3 here is CASSDWTVLSEKLFF. The CDR3 DNA reads TGTGCCAGCAGTGACTGGACAGTTCTAAGCGAAAAACTGTTTTTT.

The CDR3, as DNA: TGCGCCAGCAGTGCGGGGGCGTCCTACGAGCAGTACTTC. The encoded protein is CASSAGASYEQYF. The chain links TRBV10-2 to TRBJ2-7; D is perhaps TRBD1 or TRBD2 (6 bases each). Per germline, CDR1 WSHSY and CDR2 SAAADI. CDR3 length equals 13 residues. Trimming removed 4 bases at V and 1 base at J, with 8 bases between.

This clone was seen just once. This rearrangement joins TRBV29-1 to TRBJ2-3, with 9 bases that match TRBD2. There are 12 residues in the CDR3. Germline-derived CDR1 and CDR2 are SQVTM and ANQGSEA. Trimming removed 7 bases from V and 6 bases from J; junction bases left unmatched: 5. The CDR3 sequence is CSAVAGVDTQYF. The CDR3 nucleotides are TGCAGCGCTGTAGCGGGGGTGGATACGCAGTATTTT.

V gene TRBV5-6 combines with J gene TRBJ1-2; no firm D call. Germline V gives CDR1 SGHDT, CDR2 YYEEEE. There are 14 residues in the CDR3. Trimming stripped 0 bases from V and 3 bases from J, with 9 bases between. CDR3 sequence: CASSLGALDYGYTF. As DNA, the CDR3 is TGTGCCAGCAGCTTGGGTGCCCTAGACTATGGCTACACCTTC.

V usage is TRBV6-2 or TRBV6-3 and J usage is TRBJ2-1; D possibly corresponds to TRBD2 (5 bases). Between the trimmed V and J ends, which lost 1 base and 14 bases, there was a span of 12 bases. CDR3 length: 12 amino acids. Germline V gene sequence: CDR1 MNHEY, CDR2 SVGEGT. CDR3 coding DNA: TGTGCCAGCAGTTACTTCAGCGGTTCGGAGTTCTTC. The encoded protein is CASSYFSGSEFF.

The CDR3 is CASSLDRSYGYTF. The CDR3 nucleotides are TGTGCCAGCAGCTTGGACAGAAGCTATGGCTACACCTTC. The chain employs TRBV13 and TRBJ1-2; D may be TRBD1 (6 bases). The CDR3 runs to 13 residues. The V gene's germline CDR1 is PRHDT and CDR2 FYEKMQ (reference sequence). Between the trimmed V and J ends, which lost 3 bases and 4 bases, there was a span of 9 bases.

This chain links TRBV27 with TRBJ2-1; D may correspond to TRBD1 or TRBD2 (5 bases each). Between the trimmed V and J ends, which lost 10 bases and 3 bases, there was a span of 13 bases. Germline lookup yields CDR1 MNHEY and CDR2 SMNVEV (reference sequence). This CDR3 region has 13 residues. The CDR3 nucleotides are TGTGCCACCCGGGGACGAAACTACAATGAGCAGTTCTTC. This translates into CATRGRNYNEQFF.

The chain carries TRBV29-1 and TRBJ2-1; no clear D. This CDR3 has 15 amino acids. CDR1 and CDR2 (germline): SQVTM, ANQGSEA. The ends were cut back, 2 bases at V and 1 base at J, with 12 bases in the middle. The CDR3 region is CSVESVYSSYNEQFF. CDR3 DNA: TGCAGCGTTGAATCGGTTTACAGTTCCTACAATGAGCAGTTCTTC.

The gene calls are TRBV19 and TRBJ2-4, with D maybe TRBD2 (7 bases). Trimming stripped 5 bases from V and 0 bases from J, with 23 bases between. This CDR3 region has 19 residues. CDR1 LNHDA and CDR2 SQIVND come from the germline V gene (reference sequence). The CDR3 is CASSPLGGGRVLAKNIQYF. In nucleotides, the CDR3 is TGTGCCAGTAGTCCCCTAGGGGGGGGCCGGGTCTTAGCCAAAAACATTCAGTACTTC.

The V gene is TRBV5-1, the J gene TRBJ2-5; a weak D match, TRBD2 (6 bases). V lost 2 bases to trimming and J lost 2 bases, with 13 bases between them. Germline lookup yields CDR1 SGHRS and CDR2 YFSETQ. The CDR3 has 15 amino acids. The CDR3 sequence is CASSFGGGGQETQYF. The CDR3 bases are TGCGCCAGCAGCTTTGGGGGAGGTGGGCAAGAGACCCAGTACTTC.